This note documents a single T cell receptor beta chain sequence. Its target is unknown. The entry originates in a study of shared clonotypes between healthy human individuals. Across the study: Donors were a couple of women and a few men aged 18 to 49. Three plates each covered CD4 naive and memory; CD8 naive two, CD8 memory one. Points from the study as a whole: Apart from blood, nothing was sampled; tissue repertoires likely differ.

CD45RO-negative, CCR7-selected cells formed the naive CD8 fraction, which excluded terminally differentiated effector memory CD45RA+ cells. Everyone who donated was a Caucasian adult who lived in Nashville, Tennessee. There are 16 residues in the CDR3. V shed 2 bases and J 6 bases; nucleotides not matched to a gene: 8. Per germline, CDR1 MNHEY and CDR2 SMNVEV (reference sequence). The method was immunoSEQ multiplex PCR; TCRdb's version includes in-frame clones alone and lacks a portion of them. The sample contains some 630,000 clones, roughly 95% of which appear only once. The sample consisted of naive CD8+ T cells sorted from blood. V gene TRBV27 combines with J gene TRBJ2-3; 10 nucleotides agree with TRBD2. The origin of this receptor is a woman in her 30s in good health. The DNA of the CDR3 is TGTGCCAGCAGTTTACAGGGAGCGGGAGGGCCGGATACGCAGTATTTT. It codes for CASSLQGAGGPDTQYF.